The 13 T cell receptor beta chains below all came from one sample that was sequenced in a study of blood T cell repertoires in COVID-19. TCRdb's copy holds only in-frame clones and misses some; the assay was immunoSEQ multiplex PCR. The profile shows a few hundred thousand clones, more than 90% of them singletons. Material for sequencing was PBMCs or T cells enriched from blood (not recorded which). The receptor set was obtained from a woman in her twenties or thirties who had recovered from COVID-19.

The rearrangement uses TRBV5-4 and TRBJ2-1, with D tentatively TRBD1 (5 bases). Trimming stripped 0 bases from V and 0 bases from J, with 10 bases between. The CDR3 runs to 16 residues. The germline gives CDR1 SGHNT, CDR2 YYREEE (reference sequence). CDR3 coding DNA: TGTGCCAGCAGCTTGGGCCAGGGAAGCTCCTACAATGAGCAGTTCTTC. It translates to CASSLGQGSSYNEQFF.

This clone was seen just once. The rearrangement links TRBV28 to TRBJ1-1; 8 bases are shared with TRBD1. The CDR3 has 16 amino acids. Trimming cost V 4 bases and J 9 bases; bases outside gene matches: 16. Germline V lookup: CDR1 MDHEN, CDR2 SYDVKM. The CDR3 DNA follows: TGTGCCAGCAGTTCATGGACAGGGCGGGGGGATAGGCAAGCTTTCTTT. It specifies CASSSWTGRGDRQAFF.

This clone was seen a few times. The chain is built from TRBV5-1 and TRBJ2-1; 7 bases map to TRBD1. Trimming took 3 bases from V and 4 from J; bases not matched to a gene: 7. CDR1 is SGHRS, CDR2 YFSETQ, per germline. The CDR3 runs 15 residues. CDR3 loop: CASSSTGVGYNEQFF. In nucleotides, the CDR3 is TGCGCCAGCAGCTCTACAGGGGTGGGATACAATGAGCAGTTCTTC.

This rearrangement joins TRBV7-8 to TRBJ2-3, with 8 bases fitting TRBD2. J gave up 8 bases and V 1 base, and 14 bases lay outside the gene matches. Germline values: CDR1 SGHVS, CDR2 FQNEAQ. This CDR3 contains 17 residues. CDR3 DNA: TGTGCCAGCAGCTTAGGGTTTCGAGCGGGAGTCCTCGGTACGCAGTATTTT. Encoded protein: CASSLGFRAGVLGTQYF.

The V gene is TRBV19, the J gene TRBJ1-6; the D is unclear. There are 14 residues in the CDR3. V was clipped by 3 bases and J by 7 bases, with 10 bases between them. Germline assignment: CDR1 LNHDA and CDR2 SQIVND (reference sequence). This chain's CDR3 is CASSIGHTNSPLHF. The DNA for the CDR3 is TGTGCCAGTAGTATTGGGCACACCAATTCACCCCTCCACTTT.

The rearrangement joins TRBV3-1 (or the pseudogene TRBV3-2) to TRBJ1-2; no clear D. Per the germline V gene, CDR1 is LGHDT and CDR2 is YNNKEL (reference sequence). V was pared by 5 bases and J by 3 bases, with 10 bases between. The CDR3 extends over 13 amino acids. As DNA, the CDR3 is TGTGCCAGCAGCTCCCGACAAGACTATGGCTACACCTTC. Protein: CASSSRQDYGYTF.

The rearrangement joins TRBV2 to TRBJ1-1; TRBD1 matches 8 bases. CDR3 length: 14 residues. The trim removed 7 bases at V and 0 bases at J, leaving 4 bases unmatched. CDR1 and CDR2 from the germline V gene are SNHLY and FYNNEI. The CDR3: CASNRQGLNTEAFF. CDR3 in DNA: TGTGCCAGCAATAGACAGGGGCTGAACACTGAAGCTTTCTTT.

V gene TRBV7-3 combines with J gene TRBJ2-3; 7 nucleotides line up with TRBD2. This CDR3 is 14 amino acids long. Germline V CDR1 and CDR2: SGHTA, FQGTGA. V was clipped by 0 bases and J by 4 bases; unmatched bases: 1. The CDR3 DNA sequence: TGTGCCAGCAGCTTAACAAGCGGGGCAGATACGCAGTATTTT. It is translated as CASSLTSGADTQYF.

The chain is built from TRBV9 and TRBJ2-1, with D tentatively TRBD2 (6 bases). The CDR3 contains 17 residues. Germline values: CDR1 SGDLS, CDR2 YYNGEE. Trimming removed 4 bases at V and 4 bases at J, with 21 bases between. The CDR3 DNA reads TGTGCCAGCAGCCCAAGCGTGGGGAGGTTCTCGTACAATGAGCAGTTCTTC. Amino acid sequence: CASSPSVGRFSYNEQFF.

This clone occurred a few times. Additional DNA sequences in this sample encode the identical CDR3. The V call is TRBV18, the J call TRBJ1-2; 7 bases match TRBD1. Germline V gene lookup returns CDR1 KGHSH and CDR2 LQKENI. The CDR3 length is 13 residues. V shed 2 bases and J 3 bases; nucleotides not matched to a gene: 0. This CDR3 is CASSPDRDYGYTF. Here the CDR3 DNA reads TGTGCCAGCTCACCAGACAGGGACTATGGCTACACCTTC.

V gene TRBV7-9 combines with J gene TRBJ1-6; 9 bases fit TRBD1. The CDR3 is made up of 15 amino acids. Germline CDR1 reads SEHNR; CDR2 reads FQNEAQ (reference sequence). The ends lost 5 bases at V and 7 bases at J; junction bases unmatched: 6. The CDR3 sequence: CASSKQGAQNSPLHF. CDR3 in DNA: TGTGCCAGCAGCAAACAGGGGGCGCAGAATTCACCCCTCCACTTT.

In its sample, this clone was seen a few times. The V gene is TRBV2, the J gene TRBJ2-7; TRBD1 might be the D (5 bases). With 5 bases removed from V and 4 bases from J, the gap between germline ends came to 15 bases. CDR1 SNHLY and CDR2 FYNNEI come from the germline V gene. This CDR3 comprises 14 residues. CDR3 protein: CASSSRRVGYEQYF. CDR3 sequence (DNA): TGTGCCAGCAGTAGCCGCAGGGTAGGTTACGAGCAGTACTTC.

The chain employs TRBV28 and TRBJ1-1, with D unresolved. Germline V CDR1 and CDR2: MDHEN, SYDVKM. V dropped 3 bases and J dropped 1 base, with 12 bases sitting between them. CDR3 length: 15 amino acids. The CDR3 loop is CASSFLFRGNTEAFF. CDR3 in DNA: TGTGCCAGCAGTTTTTTATTCCGGGGGAACACTGAAGCTTTCTTT.